One and the same sample provided the 20 T cell receptor beta chains below, sequenced in a study of tumor-infiltrating lymphocytes in localized non-small cell lung cancer. Sequenced by immunoSEQ multiplex PCR; TCRdb stores in-frame clones only, minus some. The data contain approximately 15,000 clones, 70% to 80% of them singletons. The specimen sequenced was lung tumor tissue. These receptors were taken from a human donor with non-small cell lung cancer.

V is TRBV11-2 and J is TRBJ2-5; 16 nucleotides agree with TRBD2. The CDR3 runs 17 residues. CDR1 and CDR2 (germline): SGHAT, FQNNGV. V lost 1 base to trimming and J lost 5 bases; unmatched junction nucleotides: 4. CDR3 protein: CASSLGGTSGRGETQYF. Written as DNA, the CDR3 is TGTGCCAGCAGCTTAGGCGGGACTAGCGGGAGGGGGGAGACCCAGTACTTC.

This clone has a handful of counts. Written as DNA, the CDR3 is TGTGCCAGCAGTTATCTACTAGCGGGGGCGAATGAGCAGTTCTTC. This translates into CASSYLLAGANEQFF. This sequence joins TRBV6-5 and TRBJ2-1, with 11 bases lining up with TRBD2. The CDR3 totals 15 residues. The junction had 5 bases not matched to a gene; V was cut back by 3 bases and J by 7 bases. Germline V gene lookup returns CDR1 MNHEY and CDR2 SVGAGI.

The V call is TRBV5-1, the J call TRBJ2-7; D gene uncertain. CDR3 size: 14 residues. The germline V gene has CDR1 SGHRS and CDR2 YFSETQ. With 4 bases removed from V and 0 bases from J, the gap between germline ends came to 11 bases. The CDR3 spells CASSPRTDSYEQYF. CDR3 DNA sequence: TGCGCCAGCAGCCCTCGGACGGACTCCTACGAGCAGTACTTC.

This chain joins TRBV2 and TRBJ2-5; 11 bases match TRBD2. In germline, CDR1 is SNHLY, CDR2 FYNNEI. The CDR3 is 16 residues long. The trim removed 7 bases at V and 4 bases at J, leaving 11 bases unmatched. The CDR3 sequence is CASKGDYSGGAETQYF. For the CDR3, the DNA is TGTGCCAGCAAGGGGGACTATAGCGGGGGGGCAGAGACCCAGTACTTC.

CDR3 residues: CASSRDGPYEQYF. CDR3 nucleotide sequence: TGTGCCAGCAGCCGGGACGGACCCTACGAGCAGTACTTC. The chain joins TRBV5-4 to TRBJ2-5; D may correspond to TRBD1 or TRBD2 (5 bases each). The J call is doubtful: the DNA matches TRBJ2-7 better. CDR1 SGHNT and CDR2 YYREEE come from the germline V gene (reference sequence). CDR3 length equals 13 residues.

This clone is termed medium-sized. V and J are TRBV5-1 and TRBJ2-1; no clear D gene. Germline V gene data show CDR1 as SGHRS and CDR2 as YFSETQ. V lost 0 bases to trimming and J lost 7 bases, with 8 bases between them. This CDR3 is built from 13 residues. This chain's CDR3 is CASSLAYGNEQFF. CDR3 sequence (DNA): TGCGCCAGCAGCTTGGCCTATGGTAATGAGCAGTTCTTC.

This clone was seen a few times. The rearrangement joins TRBV7-8 to TRBJ1-5, with D maybe TRBD1 (6 bases). Germline assignment: CDR1 SGHVS and CDR2 FQNEAQ. V dropped 4 bases and J dropped 6 bases, with 13 bases sitting between them. The CDR3 is made up of 14 amino acids. CDR3 DNA: TGTGCCAGCAGCTACGGGACACCCGCTCAGCCCCAGCATTTT. Translating it yields CASSYGTPAQPQHF.

The chain's CDR3 is CASSSRALGGNTEAFF. CDR3 nucleotide sequence: TGTGCCAGCAGCTCGCGAGCGTTAGGCGGGAACACTGAAGCTTTCTTT. The chain recombines TRBV7-8 with TRBJ1-1, with unresolved D. Germline lookup yields CDR1 SGHVS and CDR2 FQNEAQ. This CDR3 is 16 amino acids long. Trimming left V 4 bases short and J 1 base short, with 16 bases between.

CDR3 coding DNA: TGTGCCAGCAGCCCCCCAGAGGGGAAACCCTACAATGAGCAGTTCTTC. Protein product: CASSPPEGKPYNEQFF. The genes are TRBV7-2 and TRBJ2-1; D tentatively reads TRBD1 or TRBD2 (5 bases each). Trimming left V 5 bases short and J 2 bases short, with 16 bases between. There are 16 residues in the CDR3. Germline loops: CDR1 SGHTA, CDR2 FQGNSA.

The V call is TRBV21-1, the J call TRBJ1-3. TRBV21-1 is given as a pseudogene. CDR3 length: 15 residues. The CDR3 spells CASSQDGSSGNTIYF. The CDR3 DNA is TGTGCCAGCAGCCAGGACGGGAGCTCTGGAAACACCATATATTTT.

The chain uses TRBV15 and TRBJ2-7, with TRBD1 matching 10 bases. V shed 0 bases and J 6 bases; nucleotides not matched to a gene: 8. Germline CDR1 LNHNV, CDR2 YYDKDF (reference sequence). This CDR3 has 16 amino acids. The CDR3 protein is CATSRDRGQGTGEQYF. The CDR3, as DNA: TGTGCCACCAGCAGAGATCGGGGACAGGGGACTGGCGAGCAGTACTTC.

V is TRBV6-5 and J is TRBJ2-7; D is possibly TRBD1 (5 bases). CDR1 is MNHEY, CDR2 SVGAGI, per germline. This CDR3 has 12 amino acids. Trimming left V 6 bases short and J 2 bases short, with 8 bases between. In nucleotides, the CDR3 is TGTGCCAGCAGCGACAGACCCTACGAGCAGTACTTC. It yields the protein CASSDRPYEQYF.

In this sample, this clone turned up once. The V call is TRBV9, the J call TRBJ1-5, with TRBD1 as a possible D gene (6 bases). The CDR3 spans 15 residues. Germline lookup yields CDR1 SGDLS and CDR2 YYNGEE. Trimming left V 3 bases short and J 3 bases short, with 13 bases between. The CDR3 here is CASSGDTGLNQPQHF. DNA for the CDR3: TGTGCCAGCAGCGGAGATACAGGGCTCAATCAGCCCCAGCATTTT.

V and J are TRBV29-1 and TRBJ2-3; D is undetermined. The CDR3 extends over 12 amino acids. V gave up 6 bases and J gave up 1 base, with 8 bases separating them. Germline V gene lookup returns CDR1 SQVTM and CDR2 ANQGSEA. The CDR3, as DNA: TGCAGCGTCCTGGACGGCACAGATACGCAGTATTTT. Its translation: CSVLDGTDTQYF.

The chain is built from TRBV9 and TRBJ1-1; maybe TRBD1 (5 bases). This CDR3 has 15 residues. V lost 0 bases and J lost 0, with 9 bases in between. Germline-derived CDR1 and CDR2 are SGDLS and YYNGEE. CDR3 coding DNA: TGTGCCAGCAGCGTAGCGGGACGGATGAACACTGAAGCTTTCTTT. As protein: CASSVAGRMNTEAFF. The complete variable domain, with remaining parts taken from reference TRBV9 and TRBJ1-1, reads DSGVTQTPKHLITATGQRVTLRCSPRSGDLSVYWYQQSLDQGLQFLIQYYNGEERAKGNILERFSAQQFPDLHSELNLSSLELGDSALYFCASSVAGRMNTEAFFGQGTRLTVV.

The chain couples TRBV5-1 to TRBJ2-3, with 9 bases identical to TRBD1. From germline, CDR1 is SGHRS and CDR2 YFSETQ. Losses at the gene ends were 0 bases for V and 3 bases for J; bases not matched to a gene: 2. This CDR3 comprises 15 residues. CDR3 in DNA: TGCGCCAGCAGCTTGGAGGGACAGGGAACAGATACGCAGTATTTT. This encodes CASSLEGQGTDTQYF.

This clone was seen a single time. The CDR3 loop reads CASSQDLPLAKNIQYF. As DNA, the CDR3 is TGCGCCAGCAGCCAAGATCTACCGCTAGCCAAAAACATTCAGTACTTC. The chain employs TRBV4-1 and TRBJ2-4; D is ambiguous. The CDR3 extends over 16 amino acids. V lost 0 bases and J lost 0, with 9 bases in between. The germline V gene encodes CDR1 MGHRA and CDR2 YSYEKL.

This chain links TRBV21-1 with TRBJ1-3; the table's TRBD1 call for D was not verified on the DNA. TRBV21-1 is flagged as a pseudogene. The CDR3 is made up of 17 amino acids. CDR3 loop: CASSKDPGQGHGNTIYF. CDR3 nucleotides: TGTGCCAGCAGCAAAGACCCTGGACAGGGGCACGGAAACACCATATATTTT.

This clone rates as medium-sized (0.01 to 0.1%). The chain employs TRBV5-4 and TRBJ1-1; unclear D gene. CDR1 is SGHNT and CDR2 is YYREEE in the germline V gene (reference sequence). V gave up 0 bases and J gave up 1 base, with 7 bases separating them. This CDR3 contains 14 residues. The CDR3 loop is CASSLVTQNTEAFF. CDR3 DNA sequence: TGTGCCAGCAGCTTGGTAACTCAGAACACTGAAGCTTTCTTT.

This chain connects TRBV4-1 to TRBJ1-4, with a possible D match to TRBD1 (5 bases). This CDR3 is 14 amino acids long. Trimming removed 9 bases at V and 2 bases at J, with 13 bases between. Germline V CDR1 and CDR2: MGHRA, YSYEKL. CDR3 loop: CASTGGATNEKLFF. Here the CDR3 DNA reads TGCGCCAGTACCGGGGGTGCGACTAATGAAAAACTGTTTTTT.